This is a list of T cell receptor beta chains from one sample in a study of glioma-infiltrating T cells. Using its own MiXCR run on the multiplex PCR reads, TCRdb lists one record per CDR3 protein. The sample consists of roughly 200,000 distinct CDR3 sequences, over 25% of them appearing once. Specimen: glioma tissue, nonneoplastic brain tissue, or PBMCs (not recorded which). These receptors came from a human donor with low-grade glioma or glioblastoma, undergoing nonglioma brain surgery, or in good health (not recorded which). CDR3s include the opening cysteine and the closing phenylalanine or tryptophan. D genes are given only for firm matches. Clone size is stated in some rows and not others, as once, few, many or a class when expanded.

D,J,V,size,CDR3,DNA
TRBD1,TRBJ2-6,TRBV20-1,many,CSAPPTGAGANVLTF,TGCAGTGCCCCCCCGACAGGGGCTGGGGCCAACGTCCTGACTTTC
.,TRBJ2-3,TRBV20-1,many,CSASALSTDTQYF,TGCAGTGCTAGTGCCTTATCCACAGATACGCAGTATTTT
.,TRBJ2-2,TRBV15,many,CATSWTENTGELFF,TGTGCCACCAGTTGGACAGAAAACACCGGGGAGCTGTTTTTT
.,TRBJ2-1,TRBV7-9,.,CASSLAAGAGIYNEQFF,TGTGCCAGCAGCTTAGCGGCAGGGGCAGGGATCTACAATGAGCAGTTCTTC
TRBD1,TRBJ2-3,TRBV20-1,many,CSASVDRGRGGTQYF,TGCAGTGCCTCCGTGGACAGGGGGCGGGGGGGGACGCAGTATTTT
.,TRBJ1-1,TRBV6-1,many,CASTRSGSPEAFF,TGTGCCAGCACCCGCTCAGGTAGCCCTGAAGCTTTCTTT
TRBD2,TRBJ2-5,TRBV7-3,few,CASSLNGGETQYF,TGTGCCAGCAGCTTAAACGGGGGGGAGACCCAGTACTTC
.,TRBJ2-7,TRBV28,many,CASSLPQEPYEQYF,TGTGCCAGCAGTTTACCTCAGGAACCCTACGAGCAGTACTTC
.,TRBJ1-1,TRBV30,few,CAWSVDYTEAFF,TGTGCCTGGAGTGTGGACTACACTGAAGCTTTCTTT
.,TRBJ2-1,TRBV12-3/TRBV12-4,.,CASSSEASSYNEQFF,TGTGCCAGCAGTTCTGAGGCCAGCTCCTACAATGAGCAGTTCTTC
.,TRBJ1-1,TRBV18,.,CASSPMVTDLEAFF,TGTGCCAGCTCACCTATGGTGACAGACCTTGAAGCTTTCTTT
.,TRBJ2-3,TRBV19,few,CASSPSDSHTDTQYF,TGTGCCAGTAGTCCGAGCGACTCGCACACAGATACGCAGTATTTT
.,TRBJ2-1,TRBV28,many,CASSFSTPNEQFF,TGTGCCAGCAGTTTCTCGACACCCAATGAGCAGTTCTTC
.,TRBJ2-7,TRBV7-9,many,CASSLSGAEQYF,TGTGCCAGCAGCTTATCGGGGGCCGAGCAGTACTTC
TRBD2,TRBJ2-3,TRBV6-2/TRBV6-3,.,CAPSQWTGTSSTDTQYF,TGTGCCCCCAGTCAATGGACCGGGACTAGCAGCACAGATACGCAGTATTTT
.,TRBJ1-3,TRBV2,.,CASSAGTYWDTIYF,TGTGCCAGCAGTGCGGGAACGTATTGGGACACCATATATTTT
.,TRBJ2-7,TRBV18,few,CASSPSGTAVSGEQYF,TGTGCCAGCTCACCTTCCGGGACGGCAGTCAGCGGGGAGCAGTACTTC
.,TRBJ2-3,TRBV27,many,CASSFSNAGTDTQYF,TGTGCCAGCAGTTTCAGTAATGCTGGCACAGATACGCAGTATTTT